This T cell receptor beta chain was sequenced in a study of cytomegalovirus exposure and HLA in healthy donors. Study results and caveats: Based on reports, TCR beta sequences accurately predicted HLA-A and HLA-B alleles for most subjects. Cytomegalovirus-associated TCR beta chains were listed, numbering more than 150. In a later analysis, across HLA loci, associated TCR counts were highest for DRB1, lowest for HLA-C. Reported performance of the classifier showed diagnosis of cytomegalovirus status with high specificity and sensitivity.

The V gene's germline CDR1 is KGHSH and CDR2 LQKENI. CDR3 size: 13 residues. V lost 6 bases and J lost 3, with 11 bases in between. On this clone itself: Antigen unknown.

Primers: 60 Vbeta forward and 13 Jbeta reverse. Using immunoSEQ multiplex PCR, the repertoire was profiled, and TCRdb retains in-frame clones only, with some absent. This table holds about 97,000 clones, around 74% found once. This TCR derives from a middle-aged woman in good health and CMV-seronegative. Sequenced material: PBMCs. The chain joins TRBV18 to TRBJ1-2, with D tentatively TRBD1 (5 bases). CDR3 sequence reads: CASSARGDYGYTF. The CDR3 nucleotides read TGTGCCAGCTCGGCACGGGGGGACTATGGCTACACCTTC.